Below are 5 T cell receptor beta chains sequenced from a single sample in a study of CD8 T cell repertoires and HIV-1 epitope variants. Data came from immunoSEQ multiplex PCR; TCRdb stores just in-frame clones and leaves some out. This table has under 100,000 clones, over 70% appearing once. Material: uncultured baseline CD8+ T cells from peripheral blood mononuclear cells (PBMCs). The receptors come from a male donor with HIV.

In this sample, this clone turned up many times. The genes are TRBV30 and TRBJ1-5; TRBD1 agrees at 10 bases. The germline V gene has CDR1 GTSNPN and CDR2 SVGIG (reference sequence). Trimming took 4 bases from V and 3 from J; bases not matched to a gene: 6. This CDR3 is 15 amino acids long. The CDR3 nucleotides read TGTGCCTGGACTTCGGGACAGGGGATCAATCAGCCCCAGCATTTT. It yields the protein CAWTSGQGINQPQHF.

DNA of the CDR3: TGTGCCAGCAGCTTAGGCCCCTGGGGGACAGGGGGCGAGCAGTACTTC. Protein product: CASSLGPWGTGGEQYF. The chain is built from TRBV7-3 and TRBJ2-7; TRBD1 matches 11 bases. Trimming removed 2 bases from V and 6 bases from J; junction bases left unmatched: 9. From germline, CDR1 is SGHTA and CDR2 FQGTGA. The CDR3 runs to 16 residues.

The rearrangement links TRBV30 to TRBJ2-1; TRBD1 matches 8 bases. Germline V gives CDR1 GTSNPN, CDR2 SVGIG (reference sequence). The CDR3 is 14 residues long. V lost 1 base, J lost 5 bases, and 4 bases stayed unmatched. The CDR3 loop reads CAWSGDRLNNEQFF. CDR3 nucleotides: TGTGCCTGGAGTGGGGACAGGCTGAACAATGAGCAGTTCTTC.

This chain connects TRBV28 to TRBJ2-3, with 7 bases fitting TRBD1. The ends lost 3 bases at V and 3 bases at J; junction bases unmatched: 9. CDR3 length: 16 residues. From germline, CDR1 is MDHEN and CDR2 SYDVKM. The CDR3 DNA reads TGTGCCAGCAGTTTTACAGGGGAGTTCGAGACAGATACGCAGTATTTT. The encoded protein is CASSFTGEFETDTQYF.

This chain connects TRBV5-1 to TRBJ2-5; 7 bases are shared with TRBD2. J lost 4 bases, V lost 5 bases, and 11 bases had no gene match. CDR1 is SGHRS, CDR2 YFSETQ, per germline. This CDR3 has 15 residues. The CDR3 nucleotides are TGCGCCAGCAGATCCCGACCCGGCGGGGGAGAGACCCAGTACTTC. Amino acid sequence: CASRSRPGGGETQYF.